This entry lists 32 T cell receptor beta chains sequenced from one sample in a study of OX40 agonist ivuxolimab in advanced cancers. Measured with immunoSEQ multiplex PCR; TCRdb has only the in-frame clones, and not every one. The table records fewer than 100,000 clones, roughly nine tenths of them present only once. The sequenced sample was CD4+ or CD8+ T cells sorted from blood, obtained in a trial of the OX40 agonist ivuxolimab. The receptors were sampled from an adult with an advanced solid tumor such as melanoma, head and neck, liver or kidney cancer.

The chain uses TRBV27 and TRBJ2-3, with no clear D. CDR3 length: 13 residues. V was shortened by 10 bases and J by 0 bases, with 11 bases between the two germline ends. The germline V gene has CDR1 MNHEY and CDR2 SMNVEV (reference sequence). This CDR3 is CATRLASTDTQYF. The CDR3 bases are TGTGCCACCCGGTTGGCTAGCACAGATACGCAGTATTTT.

With regard to this clone: Other DNA variants within this sample encode the same CDR3. The chain is built from TRBV7-9 and TRBJ2-7, with D maybe TRBD2 (5 bases). The germline V gene has CDR1 SEHNR and CDR2 FQNEAQ (reference sequence). V lost 5 bases, J lost 4 bases, and 12 bases lay in between. The CDR3 loop spans 13 amino acids. The CDR3 here is CASSPPRGYEQYF. The CDR3 DNA reads TGTGCCAGCAGCCCCCCTCGGGGTTACGAGCAGTACTTC.

This sequence joins TRBV4-1 and TRBJ1-1; D is possibly TRBD1 (6 bases). Germline V gene data show CDR1 as MGHRA and CDR2 as YSYEKL. CDR3 length: 15 residues. V was trimmed by 0 bases and J by 6 bases, leaving 14 bases between them. The CDR3 is CASSQDSFNRAEAFF. CDR3 nucleotides: TGCGCCAGCAGCCAAGATAGCTTCAACAGGGCTGAAGCTTTCTTT.

This clone was seen a single time. This chain links TRBV15 with TRBJ1-2; 8 nucleotides match TRBD1. The CDR3 extends over 13 amino acids. Trimming cost V 3 bases and J 7 bases; bases outside gene matches: 4. The germline gives CDR1 LNHNV, CDR2 YYDKDF (reference sequence). CDR3 residues: CATSSDRGGGYTF. The CDR3 DNA is TGTGCCACCAGCAGCGACAGGGGTGGTGGCTACACCTTC.

The chain couples TRBV28 to TRBJ2-5; weak D call: TRBD2 (6 bases). Germline CDR1 reads MDHEN; CDR2 reads SYDVKM. CDR3 length: 15 amino acids. V lost 1 base and J 4 bases, leaving 13 bases between the germline ends. The CDR3 nucleotides read TGTGCCAGCAGTTTATCGGGGGTACGTAGAGAGACCCAGTACTTC. This sequence encodes CASSLSGVRRETQYF. The variable domain in full, with the rest retrieved from reference TRBV28 and TRBJ2-5, is DVKVTQSSRYLVKRTGEKVFLECVQDMDHENMFWYRQDPGLGLRLIYFSYDVKMKEKGDIPEGYSVSREKKERFSLILESASTNQTSMYLCASSLSGVRRETQYFGPGTRLLVL.

Details on this clone: Compared with germline, one end of the junction differs, possibly owing to a read error. This chain joins TRBV5-1 and TRBJ1-1, with D possibly TRBD1 on 6 matching bases. Germline CDR1 SGHRS, CDR2 YFSETQ. This CDR3 has 14 amino acids. CDR3 nucleotides: TGCGCCAGCAGCTTCCAGGGGATGAATACTGAAGCTTTCTTT. Amino acids: CASSFQGMNTEAFF. Full variable domain (outside the CDR3, taken from reference TRBV5-1 and TRBJ1-1): KAGVTQTPRYLIKTRGQQVTLSCSPISGHRSVSWYQQTPGQGLQFLFEYFSETQRNKGNFPGRFSGRQFSNSRSEMNVSTLELGDSALYLCASSFQGMNTEAFFGQGTRLTVV.

This clone was detected once. The V call is TRBV25-1, the J call TRBJ2-1, with 9 bases lining up with TRBD2. CDR1 and CDR2 from the germline V gene are MGHDK and SYGVNS. This CDR3 is 16 amino acids long. Unmatched junction bases numbered 7, after V lost 2 bases and J lost 5 bases. CDR3 bases: TGTGCCAGCAGTGAACTTTTAGCGGGAGTACACAATGAGCAGTTCTTC. It codes for CASSELLAGVHNEQFF.

The chain links TRBV7-9 to TRBJ2-1; no definite D call. Germline V lookup: CDR1 SEHNR, CDR2 FQNEAQ (reference sequence). The V end lost 4 bases, the J end lost 6 bases, and 4 bases lay between the germline ends. This CDR3 region has 11 residues. The CDR3 DNA reads as TGTGCCAGCAGCTCGTTCAATGAGCAGTTCTTC. Protein: CASSSFNEQFF.

The chain links TRBV7-8 to TRBJ2-1; 15 nucleotides agree with TRBD2. V shed 4 bases and J 9 bases; nucleotides not matched to a gene: 10. This CDR3 contains 17 residues. Germline values: CDR1 SGHVS, CDR2 FQNEAQ. CDR3 DNA sequence: TGTGCCAGCAGCTACCCCCGAGGACTAGCGGGAGGGAGTGAGCAGTTCTTC. Its protein product is CASSYPRGLAGGSEQFF.

In this sample, this clone turned up once. V and J are TRBV5-1 and TRBJ2-1; possible D gene TRBD1, 5 bases. Trimming shortened V by 2 bases and J by 8 bases, and 11 bases separated the two germline ends. Germline CDR1 reads SGHRS; CDR2 reads YFSETQ. The CDR3 totals 13 residues. The chain's CDR3 is CASSFSGFYEQFF. CDR3 in DNA: TGCGCCAGCAGCTTCTCAGGGTTTTATGAGCAGTTCTTC.

In DNA, the CDR3 is TGCGCCAGCAGCCCACCCCCCAGGGAGGGTAGTGGCTACACCTTC. Translated, it gives CASSPPPREGSGYTF. The chain has TRBV5-1 and TRBJ1-2, with D possibly being TRBD1 (5 bases). The germline V gene encodes CDR1 SGHRS and CDR2 YFSETQ. This CDR3 is 15 amino acids long. V lost 4 bases, J lost 7 bases, and 20 bases lay in between. The entire variable domain, with the rest obtained from reference TRBV5-1 and TRBJ1-2, is as follows: KAGVTQTPRYLIKTRGQQVTLSCSPISGHRSVSWYQQTPGQGLQFLFEYFSETQRNKGNFPGRFSGRQFSNSRSEMNVSTLELGDSALYLCASSPPPREGSGYTFGSGTRLTVV.

This chain connects TRBV15 to TRBJ1-5, with unresolved D. In germline, CDR1 is LNHNV, CDR2 YYDKDF (reference sequence). The CDR3 sequence is 15 residues long. V was clipped by 3 bases and J by 3 bases, with 12 bases between them. CDR3 DNA sequence: TGTGCCACCAGCAGTCGGGGTTACTCCAATCAGCCCCAGCATTTT. Translating gives CATSSRGYSNQPQHF.

The sample holds a few counts of this clone. The chain carries TRBV7-9 and TRBJ1-1, with D perhaps matching TRBD1 (6 bases). V lost 6 bases, J lost 5 bases, and 10 bases lay in between. This CDR3 has 12 residues. Per the germline V gene, CDR1 is SEHNR and CDR2 is FQNEAQ (reference sequence). CDR3 nucleotides: TGTGCCAGCAGTCGGGGGCGGACTGAAGCTTTCTTT. Amino acid sequence: CASSRGRTEAFF.

This clone was seen only once. This sequence joins TRBV28 and TRBJ2-5; 7 positions match TRBD1. Germline V lookup: CDR1 MDHEN, CDR2 SYDVKM. With 6 bases clipped from V and 2 bases from J, the junction kept 15 bases outside the gene matches. The CDR3 runs 17 residues. The CDR3 DNA follows: TGTGCCAGCAGCGAACCTACACCGGGACAGAAACAAGAGACCCAGTACTTC. It translates to CASSEPTPGQKQETQYF.

This rearrangement joins TRBV27 to TRBJ1-4, with TRBD1 matching 11 bases. The CDR3 is 17 amino acids. CDR1 and CDR2 from the germline V gene are MNHEY and SMNVEV (reference sequence). V trimming: 5 bases; J trimming: 4 bases; junction bases outside the gene matches: 9. The CDR3 spells CASSDAGTGGYNEKLFF. CDR3 coding DNA: TGTGCCAGCAGTGATGCCGGGACAGGGGGATATAATGAAAAACTGTTTTTT.

V is TRBV6-5 and J is TRBJ2-7, with 7 bases identical to TRBD2. The germline V gene has CDR1 MNHEY and CDR2 SVGAGI. The CDR3 spans 15 residues. Losses at the gene ends were 4 bases for V and 3 bases for J; bases not matched to a gene: 9. The CDR3 loop reads CASSSWASGYYEQYF. In DNA form, the CDR3 reads TGTGCCAGCAGTTCCTGGGCTAGCGGCTACTACGAGCAGTACTTC.

The chain recombines TRBV9 with TRBJ2-2; 12 bases agree with TRBD1. V shed 3 bases, J shed 3 bases, and the junction held 3 bases outside the gene matches. This CDR3 comprises 16 residues. Germline loops: CDR1 SGDLS, CDR2 YYNGEE. CDR3 region: CASSAGTGGDTGELFF. The CDR3 coding sequence is TGTGCCAGCAGCGCCGGGACAGGGGGCGACACCGGGGAGCTGTTTTTT.

The CDR3 DNA is TGTGCCAGCAGTGACCAGGGACCTAACACCGGGGAGCTGTTTTTT. Translated, it gives CASSDQGPNTGELFF. The chain couples TRBV2 to TRBJ2-2; D is possibly TRBD1 or TRBD2 (5 bases each). Germline-derived CDR1 and CDR2 are SNHLY and FYNNEI. This CDR3 contains 15 residues. Trimming pared 3 bases from V and 2 bases from J, leaving 10 bases between.

This clone was picked up one time. This chain joins TRBV2 and TRBJ1-2; D gene uncertain. This CDR3 comprises 15 residues. With 7 bases removed from V and 2 bases from J, the gap between germline ends came to 17 bases. The V gene's germline CDR1 is SNHLY and CDR2 FYNNEI. The CDR3 bases are TGTGCCAGCACCCAAGAATTACCAAAAAACTATGGCTACACCTTC. It encodes CASTQELPKNYGYTF. Together with reference TRBV2 and TRBJ1-2, the CDR3 gives the full variable domain: EPEVTQTPSHQVTQMGQEVILRCVPISNHLYFYWYRQILGQKVEFLVSFYNNEISEKSEIFDDQFSVERPDGSNFTLKIRSTKLEDSAMYFCASTQELPKNYGYTFGSGTRLTVV.

This clone is a singleton in its sample. The chain combines TRBV9 with TRBJ2-1; D unresolved. The V and J ends lost 4 bases and 5 bases respectively, with 16 bases between them. The CDR3 sequence is 15 residues long. Looked up from germline, CDR1 is SGDLS and CDR2 is YYNGEE. For the CDR3, the DNA is TGTGCCAGCAGCCCCACCTCTAGGTCCAACAATGAGCAGTTCTTC. It is translated as CASSPTSRSNNEQFF.

The chain employs TRBV4-1 and TRBJ2-7; D remains ambiguous. The CDR3 runs 13 residues. V was pared by 1 base and J by 9 bases, with 13 bases between. Germline V gene lookup returns CDR1 MGHRA and CDR2 YSYEKL. CDR3 protein: CASSQGLNGLQYF. The CDR3 nucleotides read TGCGCCAGCAGCCAAGGGTTGAATGGGTTGCAGTACTTC.

This chain uses TRBV7-8 with TRBJ2-4, with TRBD1 matching 9 bases. The J segment lost 7 bases and the V segment lost 3 bases, leaving 7 bases of the junction unmatched. The CDR3 loop spans 15 amino acids. Germline-derived CDR1 and CDR2 are SGHVS and FQNEAQ. CDR3 nucleotide sequence: TGTGCCAGCAGCTTCTCGACGGGACAGGGTAACATTCAGTACTTC. This translates into CASSFSTGQGNIQYF.

The rearrangement uses TRBV29-1 and TRBJ2-7; D is uncertain. The CDR3 extends over 12 amino acids. Germline lookup yields CDR1 SQVTM and CDR2 ANQGSEA. Deletions cut 3 bases from V and 6 bases from J, with 12 bases between. Here the CDR3 reads CSVDETGGEQYF. The CDR3 DNA follows: TGCAGCGTTGATGAGACGGGCGGCGAGCAGTACTTC.

This rearrangement joins TRBV7-3 to TRBJ1-1; D remains unclear. Germline values: CDR1 SGHTA, CDR2 FQGTGA. V was clipped by 7 bases and J by 1 base, with 16 bases between them. CDR3 length: 15 residues. The CDR3 DNA follows: TGTGCCAGCACATACGTAGGATTGGCGAACACTGAAGCTTTCTTT. This codes for CASTYVGLANTEAFF.

In this sample, this clone turned up once. The genes are TRBV10-1 and TRBJ2-3; 8 bases map to TRBD2. V shed 0 bases and J 4 bases; nucleotides not matched to a gene: 6. The germline V gene has CDR1 WNHNN and CDR2 SYGVQD (reference sequence). There are 16 residues in the CDR3. The CDR3 DNA follows: TGCGCCAGCAGTGAGTCAGACCCGCGGGAGGCAGATACGCAGTATTTT. This translates into CASSESDPREADTQYF.

The rearrangement joins TRBV27 to TRBJ2-6, with a possible D match to TRBD1 (5 bases). CDR1 is MNHEY, CDR2 SMNVEV, per germline (reference sequence). With 5 bases removed from V and 2 bases from J, the gap between germline ends came to 7 bases. This CDR3 has 14 residues. CDR3 nucleotides: TGTGCCAGCAGTAGCAGGGCTGGGGCCAACGTCCTGACTTTC. As protein: CASSSRAGANVLTF.

The rearrangement links TRBV27 to TRBJ2-7; the match to TRBD2 covers 9 bases. This CDR3 is 17 amino acids long. The germline CDR1 and CDR2 sequences are MNHEY and SMNVEV (reference sequence). J was trimmed by 2 bases and V by 8 bases; bases with no gene match: 16. CDR3 bases: TGTGCCAGCCAGTATTTTGCGGGAGGGTCTGGGGCCTACGAGCAGTACTTC. It is translated as CASQYFAGGSGAYEQYF.

The chain combines TRBV21-1 with TRBJ2-7; no DNA check was done on the table's D call, TRBD1. TRBV21-1 is a documented pseudogene. The CDR3 has 13 amino acids. The CDR3 loop is CASSGDRLYEQYF. The CDR3 region has the DNA TGTGCCAGCAGCGGGGACAGGCTATACGAGCAGTACTTC.

CDR3 loop: CAIRPGTSNTGELFF. The DNA for the CDR3 is TGTGCCATCAGGCCCGGGACTAGCAACACCGGGGAGCTGTTTTTT. V gene TRBV10-3 combines with J gene TRBJ2-2, with 9 nucleotides matching TRBD2. The CDR3 covers 15 residues. The V gene end was trimmed by 6 bases and the J gene end by 2 bases; junction bases not matched to a gene: 4. Germline V gene sequence: CDR1 ENHRY, CDR2 SYGVKD.

V is TRBV7-9 and J is TRBJ2-7; 7 nucleotides line up with TRBD2. Looked up from germline, CDR1 is SEHNR and CDR2 is FQNEAQ (reference sequence). With 2 bases clipped from V and 4 bases from J, the junction kept 5 bases outside the gene matches. The CDR3 loop spans 14 amino acids. DNA of the CDR3: TGTGCCAGCAGCTTATCCGGGACTATGTACGAGCAGTACTTC. The encoded protein is CASSLSGTMYEQYF.

The chain has TRBV11-3 and TRBJ1-1; D may be TRBD1 (5 bases). CDR1 and CDR2 (germline): SGHNT, YENEEA. Trimming took off 0 bases at V and 2 bases at J, with 7 bases between the two ends. The CDR3 has 14 residues. The CDR3, as DNA: TGTGCCAGCAGCTTAGATCGGGGCAACACTGAAGCTTTCTTT. Translation gives CASSLDRGNTEAFF.

V gene TRBV7-2 combines with J gene TRBJ2-1; 8 positions match TRBD2. J lost 4 bases, V lost 2 bases, and 7 bases had no gene match. Germline-derived CDR1 and CDR2 are SGHTA and FQGNSA. This CDR3 spans 16 amino acids. In DNA, the CDR3 is TGTGCCAGCAGCTTACTTCTAGCGGGTATTTACAATGAGCAGTTCTTC. It specifies CASSLLLAGIYNEQFF.